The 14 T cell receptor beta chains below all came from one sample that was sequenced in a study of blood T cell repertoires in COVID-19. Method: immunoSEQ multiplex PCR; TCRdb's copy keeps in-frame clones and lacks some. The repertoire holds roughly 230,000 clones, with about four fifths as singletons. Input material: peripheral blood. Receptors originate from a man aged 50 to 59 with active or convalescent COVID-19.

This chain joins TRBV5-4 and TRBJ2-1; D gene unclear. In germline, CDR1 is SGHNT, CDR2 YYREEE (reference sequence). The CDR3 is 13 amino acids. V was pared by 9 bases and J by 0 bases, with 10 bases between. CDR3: CATQFSSYNEQFF. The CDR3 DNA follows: TGTGCCACCCAGTTTTCCTCCTACAATGAGCAGTTCTTC.

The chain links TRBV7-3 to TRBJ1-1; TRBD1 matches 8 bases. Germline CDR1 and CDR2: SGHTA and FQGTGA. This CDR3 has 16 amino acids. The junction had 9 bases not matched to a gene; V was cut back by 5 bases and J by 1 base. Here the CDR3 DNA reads TGTGCCAGCAGCGGACAGGGTATCCAGCCGAACACTGAAGCTTTCTTT. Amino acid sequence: CASSGQGIQPNTEAFF.

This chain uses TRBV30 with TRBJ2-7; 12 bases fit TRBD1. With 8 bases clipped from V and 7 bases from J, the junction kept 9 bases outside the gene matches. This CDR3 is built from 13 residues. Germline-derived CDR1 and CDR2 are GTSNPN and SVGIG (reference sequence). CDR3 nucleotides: TGTGCCGCCCGGGACAGGGGGCGCGAAGAGCAGTACTTC. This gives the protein CAARDRGREEQYF.

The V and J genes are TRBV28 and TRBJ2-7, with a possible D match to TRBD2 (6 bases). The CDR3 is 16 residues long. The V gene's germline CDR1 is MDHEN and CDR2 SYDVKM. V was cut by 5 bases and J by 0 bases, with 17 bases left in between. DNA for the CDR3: TGTGCCAGCAGTGGGGTAGCGGCGCTGAGCTCCTACGAGCAGTACTTC. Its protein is CASSGVAALSSYEQYF.

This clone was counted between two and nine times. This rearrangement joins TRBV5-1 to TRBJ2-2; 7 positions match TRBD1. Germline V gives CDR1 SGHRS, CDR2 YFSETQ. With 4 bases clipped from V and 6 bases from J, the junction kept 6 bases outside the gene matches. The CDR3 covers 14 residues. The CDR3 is CASSPDTGAGELFF. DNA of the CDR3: TGCGCCAGCAGCCCGGACACAGGGGCCGGGGAGCTGTTTTTT.

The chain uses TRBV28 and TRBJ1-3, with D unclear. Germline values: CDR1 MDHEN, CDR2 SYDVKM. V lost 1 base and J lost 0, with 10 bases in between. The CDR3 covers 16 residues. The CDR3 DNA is TGTGCCAGCAGTTTATTAACAAGTATCTCTGGAAACACCATATATTTT. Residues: CASSLLTSISGNTIYF.

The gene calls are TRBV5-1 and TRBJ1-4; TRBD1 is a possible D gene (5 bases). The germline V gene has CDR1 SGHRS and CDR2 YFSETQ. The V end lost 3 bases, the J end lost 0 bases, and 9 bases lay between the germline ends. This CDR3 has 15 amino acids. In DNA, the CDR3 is TGCGCCAGCAGCTGGAGGGGTGCAACTAATGAAAAACTGTTTTTT. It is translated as CASSWRGATNEKLFF.

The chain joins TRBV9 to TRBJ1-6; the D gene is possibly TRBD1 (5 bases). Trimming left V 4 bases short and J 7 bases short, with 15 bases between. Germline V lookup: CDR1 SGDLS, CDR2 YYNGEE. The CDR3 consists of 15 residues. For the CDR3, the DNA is TGTGCCAGCAGCACCAGAGGGGACTTCAATTCACCCCTCCACTTT. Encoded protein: CASSTRGDFNSPLHF.

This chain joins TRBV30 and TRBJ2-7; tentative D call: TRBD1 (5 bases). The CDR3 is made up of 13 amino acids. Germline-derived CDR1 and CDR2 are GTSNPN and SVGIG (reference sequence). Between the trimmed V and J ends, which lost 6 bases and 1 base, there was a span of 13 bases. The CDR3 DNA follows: TGTGCCTGTAATACCAGACAGTCCTACGAGCAGTACTTC. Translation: CACNTRQSYEQYF.

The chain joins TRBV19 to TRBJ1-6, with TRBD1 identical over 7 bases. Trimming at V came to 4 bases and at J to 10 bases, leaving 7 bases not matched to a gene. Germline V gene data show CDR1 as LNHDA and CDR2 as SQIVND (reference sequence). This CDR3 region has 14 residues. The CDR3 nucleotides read TGTGCCAGTAGTAACAGGGGCGCAAGGTCACCCCTCCACTTT. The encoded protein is CASSNRGARSPLHF. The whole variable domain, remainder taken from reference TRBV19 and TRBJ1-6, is DGGITQSPKYLFRKEGQNVTLSCEQNLNHDAMYWYRQDPGQGLRLIYYSQIVNDFQKGDIAEGYSVSREKKESFPLTVTSAQKNPTAFYLCASSNRGARSPLHFGNGTRLTVT.

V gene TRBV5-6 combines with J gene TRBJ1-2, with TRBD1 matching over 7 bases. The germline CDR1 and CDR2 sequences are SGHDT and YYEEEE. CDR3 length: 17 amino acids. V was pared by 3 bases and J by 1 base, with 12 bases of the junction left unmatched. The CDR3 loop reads CASSSAQQGFYNYGYTF. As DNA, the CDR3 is TGTGCCAGCAGCTCAGCCCAACAGGGGTTTTATAACTATGGCTACACCTTC.

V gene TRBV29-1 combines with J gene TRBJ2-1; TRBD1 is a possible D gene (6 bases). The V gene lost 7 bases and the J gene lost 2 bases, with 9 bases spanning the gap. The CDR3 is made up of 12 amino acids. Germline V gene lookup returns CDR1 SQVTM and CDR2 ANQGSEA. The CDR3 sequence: CSAGQTYNEQFF. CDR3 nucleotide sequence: TGCAGCGCTGGACAGACCTACAATGAGCAGTTCTTC.

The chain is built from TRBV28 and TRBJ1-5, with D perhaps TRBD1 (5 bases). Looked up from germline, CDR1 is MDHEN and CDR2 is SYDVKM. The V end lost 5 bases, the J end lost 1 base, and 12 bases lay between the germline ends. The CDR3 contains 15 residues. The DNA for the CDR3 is TGTGCCAGCAGTCTGGACATGAGGAGCAATCAGCCCCAGCATTTT. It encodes CASSLDMRSNQPQHF.

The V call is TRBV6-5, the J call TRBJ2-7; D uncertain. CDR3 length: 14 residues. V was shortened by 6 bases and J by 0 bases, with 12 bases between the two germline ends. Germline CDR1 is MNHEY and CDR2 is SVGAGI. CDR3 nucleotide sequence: TGTGCCAGCAGACAAAAGGCGGACTCCTACGAGCAGTACTTC. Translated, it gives CASRQKADSYEQYF.